This TCR beta chain was sequenced in a study of cytomegalovirus exposure and HLA in healthy donors. The CDR3 has 16 residues. Germline V gene lookup returns CDR1 KGHSY and CDR2 FQNENV. V trimming: 2 bases; J trimming: 0 bases; junction bases outside the gene matches: 5. 13 Jbeta primers and 60 Vbeta primers were used for the PCR. Method: immunoSEQ multiplex PCR; TCRdb's copy keeps in-frame clones and lacks some. This sample has about 210,000 clones; more than 75% occur once, and the top ten carry about 6.4%. Points from the study as a whole: An analysis was carried out later, and it reportedly showed fewer N-insertions in an Asian-associated ancestry cluster than the approximately 680-donor mean. Researchers reportedly found TCR beta sequences accurately predicted most subjects' HLA-A and HLA-B alleles.

In regard to this clone: Its antigen is currently unknown.

The material sequenced was PBMCs. This TCR was recovered from a man in his forties or fifties in good health and CMV-seropositive. V is TRBV16 and J is TRBJ1-1, with 8 bases matching TRBD1. CDR3 region: CASSQGQGGMNTEAFF. DNA for the CDR3: TGTGCCAGCAGCCAAGGACAGGGAGGAATGAACACTGAAGCTTTCTTT.